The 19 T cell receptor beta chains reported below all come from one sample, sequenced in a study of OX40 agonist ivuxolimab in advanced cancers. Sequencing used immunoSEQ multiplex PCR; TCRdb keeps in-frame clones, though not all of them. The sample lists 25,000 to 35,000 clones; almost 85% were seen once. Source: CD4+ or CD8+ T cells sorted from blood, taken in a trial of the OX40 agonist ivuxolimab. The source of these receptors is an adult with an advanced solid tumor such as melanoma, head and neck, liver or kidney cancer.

The DNA for the CDR3 is TGTGCCAGCAGCCCACCCGGGACTCTCCCCACAGATACGCAGTATTTT. It codes for CASSPPGTLPTDTQYF. The V gene is TRBV13, the J gene TRBJ2-3, with D possibly matching TRBD2 (6 bases). The CDR3 has 16 residues. Trimming removed 5 bases at V and 2 bases at J, with 17 bases between. CDR1 and CDR2 (germline): PRHDT, FYEKMQ (reference sequence).

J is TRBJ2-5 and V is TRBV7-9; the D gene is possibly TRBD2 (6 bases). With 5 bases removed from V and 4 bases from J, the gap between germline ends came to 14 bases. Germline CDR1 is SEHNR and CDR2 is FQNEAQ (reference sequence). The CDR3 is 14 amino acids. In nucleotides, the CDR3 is TGTGCCAGCAGCCCCCCGGCGGGAAGAGAGACCCAGTACTTC. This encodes CASSPPAGRETQYF.

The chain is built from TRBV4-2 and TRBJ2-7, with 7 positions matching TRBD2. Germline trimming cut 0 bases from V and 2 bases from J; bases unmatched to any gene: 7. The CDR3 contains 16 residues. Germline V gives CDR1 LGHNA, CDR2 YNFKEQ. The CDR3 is CASSQDGEGTPYEQYF. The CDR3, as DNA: TGTGCCAGCAGCCAAGATGGGGAGGGGACCCCCTACGAGCAGTACTTC.

In DNA form, the CDR3 reads TGTGCCAGCAGCGACGAAGACAGCCCCTATGGCTACACCTTC. Amino acid sequence: CASSDEDSPYGYTF. This chain joins TRBV14 and TRBJ1-2; possible D gene TRBD1, 5 bases. Germline V gene data show CDR1 as SGHDN and CDR2 as FVKESK. The CDR3 is 14 residues long. V lost 5 bases to trimming and J lost 4 bases, with 14 bases between them.

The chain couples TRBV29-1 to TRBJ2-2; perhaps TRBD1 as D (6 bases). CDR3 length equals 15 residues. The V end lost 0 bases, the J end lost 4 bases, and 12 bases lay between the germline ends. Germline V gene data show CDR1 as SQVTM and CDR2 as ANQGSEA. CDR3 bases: TGCAGCGTTGAAGATAACAGGGCTGGCACCGGGGAGCTGTTTTTT. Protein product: CSVEDNRAGTGELFF.

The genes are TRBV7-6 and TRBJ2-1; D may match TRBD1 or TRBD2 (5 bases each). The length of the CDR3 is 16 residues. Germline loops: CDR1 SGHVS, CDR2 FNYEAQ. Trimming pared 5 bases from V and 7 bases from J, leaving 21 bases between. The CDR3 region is CASSPRAADKGNEQFF. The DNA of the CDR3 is TGTGCCAGCAGCCCCCGGGCAGCGGACAAAGGAAATGAGCAGTTCTTC.

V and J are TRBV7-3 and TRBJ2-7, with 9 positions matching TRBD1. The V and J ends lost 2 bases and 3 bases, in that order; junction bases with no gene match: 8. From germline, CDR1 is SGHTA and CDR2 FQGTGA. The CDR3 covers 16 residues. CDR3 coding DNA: TGTGCCAGCAGCTTAGATGATCCGGGACAGGGCTACGAGCAGTACTTC. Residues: CASSLDDPGQGYEQYF. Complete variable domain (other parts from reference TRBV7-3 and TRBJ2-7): GAGVSQTPSNKVTEKGKYVELRCDPISGHTALYWYRQSLGQGPEFLIYFQGTGAADDSGLPNDRFFAVRPEGSVSTLKIQRTERGDSAVYLCASSLDDPGQGYEQYFGPGTRLTVT.

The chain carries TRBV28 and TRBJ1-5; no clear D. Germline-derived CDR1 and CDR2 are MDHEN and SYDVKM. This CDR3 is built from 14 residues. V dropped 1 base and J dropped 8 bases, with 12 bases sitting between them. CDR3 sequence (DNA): TGTGCCAGCAGTTTATTGGGCTCCGGGAAGCCCCAGCATTTT. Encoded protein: CASSLLGSGKPQHF.

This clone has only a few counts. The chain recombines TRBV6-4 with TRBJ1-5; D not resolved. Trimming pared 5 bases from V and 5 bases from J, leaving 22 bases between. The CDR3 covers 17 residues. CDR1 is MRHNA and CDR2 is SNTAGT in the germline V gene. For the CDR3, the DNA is TGTGCCAGCAGTAAGGCGGACCCCGCCGTCCTCGATCAGCCCCAGCATTTT. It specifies CASSKADPAVLDQPQHF.

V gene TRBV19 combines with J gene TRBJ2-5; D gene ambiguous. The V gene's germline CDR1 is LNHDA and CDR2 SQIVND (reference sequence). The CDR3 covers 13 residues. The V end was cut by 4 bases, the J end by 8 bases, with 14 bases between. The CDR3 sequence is CASSSGSKDTQYF. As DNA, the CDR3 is TGTGCCAGTAGTAGTGGCAGCAAGGATACCCAGTACTTC.

The CDR3 sequence: CASGGWDPSTDTQYF. The CDR3 nucleotides read TGCGCCAGCGGTGGCTGGGACCCTAGCACAGATACGCAGTATTTT. The chain uses TRBV5-1 and TRBJ2-3; perhaps D is TRBD1 or TRBD2 (5 bases each). Trimming removed 7 bases at V and 0 bases at J, with 15 bases between. The CDR3 sequence is 15 residues long. CDR1 is SGHRS, CDR2 YFSETQ, per germline.

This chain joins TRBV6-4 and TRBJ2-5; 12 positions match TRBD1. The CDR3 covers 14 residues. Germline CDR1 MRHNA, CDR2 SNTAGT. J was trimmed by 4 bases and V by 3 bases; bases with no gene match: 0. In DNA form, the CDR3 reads TGTGCCAGCAGTGAGGGACAGGGGGCAGAGACCCAGTACTTC. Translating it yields CASSEGQGAETQYF.

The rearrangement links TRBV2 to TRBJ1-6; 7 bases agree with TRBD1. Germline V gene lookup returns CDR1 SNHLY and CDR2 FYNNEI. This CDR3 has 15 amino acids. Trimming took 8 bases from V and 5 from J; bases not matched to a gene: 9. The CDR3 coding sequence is TGTGCCAGCTTACCCAGGGGGACAGATAATTCACCCCTCCACTTT. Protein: CASLPRGTDNSPLHF.

The CDR3 spells CASSPGTAYGYTF. The CDR3 DNA reads as TGTGCCAGCAGCCCCGGGACAGCCTATGGCTACACCTTC. V and J are TRBV7-8 and TRBJ1-2; 7 positions match TRBD1. The V segment lost 5 bases and the J segment 4 bases; nucleotides outside the gene matches: 4. CDR3 size: 13 residues. CDR1 SGHVS and CDR2 FQNEAQ come from the germline V gene. The complete variable domain, with remaining parts taken from reference TRBV7-8 and TRBJ1-2, reads GAGVSQSPRYKVAKRGQDVALRCDPISGHVSLFWYQQALGQGPEFLTYFQNEAQLDKSGLPSDRFFAERPEGSVSTLKIQRTQQEDSAVYLCASSPGTAYGYTFGSGTRLTVV.

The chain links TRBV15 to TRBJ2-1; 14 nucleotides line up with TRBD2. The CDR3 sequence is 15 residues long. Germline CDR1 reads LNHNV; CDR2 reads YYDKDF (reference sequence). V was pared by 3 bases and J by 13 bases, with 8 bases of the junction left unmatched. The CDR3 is CATSRTSGGGDDQFF. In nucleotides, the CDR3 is TGTGCCACCAGCAGGACTAGCGGGGGGGGCGACGATCAGTTCTTC.

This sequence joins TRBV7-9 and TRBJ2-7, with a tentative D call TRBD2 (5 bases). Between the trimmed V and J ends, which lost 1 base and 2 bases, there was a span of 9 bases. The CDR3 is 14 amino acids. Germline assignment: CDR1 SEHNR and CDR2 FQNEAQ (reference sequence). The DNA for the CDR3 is TGTGCCAGCAGCTTAGGGACTTCTCCCTACGAGCAGTACTTC. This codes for CASSLGTSPYEQYF.

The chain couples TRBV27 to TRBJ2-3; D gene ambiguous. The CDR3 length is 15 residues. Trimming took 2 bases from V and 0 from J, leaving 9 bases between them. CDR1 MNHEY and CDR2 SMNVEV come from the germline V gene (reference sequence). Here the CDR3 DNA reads TGTGCCAGCAGTTTACGGCAGTACAGCACAGATACGCAGTATTTT. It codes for CASSLRQYSTDTQYF.

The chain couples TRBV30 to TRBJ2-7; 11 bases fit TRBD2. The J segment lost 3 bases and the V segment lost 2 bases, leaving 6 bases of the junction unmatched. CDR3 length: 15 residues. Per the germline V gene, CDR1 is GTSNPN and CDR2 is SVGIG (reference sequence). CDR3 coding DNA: TGTGCCTGGAGTCCGGGACTAGCGGAGAGCTACGAGCAGTACTTC. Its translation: CAWSPGLAESYEQYF.

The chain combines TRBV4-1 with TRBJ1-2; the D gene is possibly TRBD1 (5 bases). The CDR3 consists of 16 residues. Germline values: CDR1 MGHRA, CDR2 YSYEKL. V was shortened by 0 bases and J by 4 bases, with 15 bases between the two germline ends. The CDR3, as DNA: TGCGCCAGCAGCCAAGACCCACAGCCAACAGGCTATGGCTACACCTTC. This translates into CASSQDPQPTGYGYTF.